This entry lists 10 T cell receptor beta chains sequenced from one sample in a study of control samples from healthy donors and cancer patients. The method was immunoSEQ multiplex PCR; TCRdb's version includes in-frame clones alone and lacks a portion of them. The sample has about 120,000 clones, more than 70% seen once. The sequenced sample was blood. The source is a man aged 50-59 years in good health.

The J gene is TRBJ1-3, the V gene TRBV7-2, with unresolved D. This CDR3 region has 13 residues. Germline lookup yields CDR1 SGHTA and CDR2 FQGNSA. Trimming took off 5 bases at V and 4 bases at J, with 9 bases between the two ends. The CDR3 reads CASSRVAGNTIYF. CDR3 nucleotide sequence: TGTGCCAGCAGCCGAGTCGCGGGAAACACCATATATTTT.

This clone was observed many times. This sequence joins TRBV21-1 and TRBJ2-1; no check of the table's D call, TRBD1, against the DNA was made. TRBV21-1 is assigned pseudogene status. The CDR3 runs to 14 residues. Here the CDR3 reads CASSTGTGNLIRFF. In DNA, the CDR3 is TGTGCCAGCAGCACCGGGACAGGGAATTTGATCCGGTTCTTC.

The chain recombines TRBV10-3 with TRBJ1-1; no definite D call. Trimming removed 0 bases from V and 1 base from J, with 12 bases in between. The germline gives CDR1 ENHRY, CDR2 SYGVKD. The length of the CDR3 is 16 residues. CDR3 loop: CAISESEGLGNTEAFF. The CDR3 nucleotides read TGTGCCATCAGTGAGTCCGAGGGCCTAGGGAACACTGAAGCTTTCTTT.

The chain is built from TRBV4-2 and TRBJ1-2; 7 bases match TRBD1. The trim removed 4 bases at V and 8 bases at J, leaving 13 bases unmatched. This CDR3 region has 15 residues. Germline V CDR1 and CDR2: LGHNA, YNFKEQ. The CDR3 region has the DNA TGTGCCAGCAGCCTCACGGACAGGCGGGAGGGAGGCTACACCTTC. It yields the protein CASSLTDRREGGYTF.

This clone has only one observation. V is TRBV10-3 and J is TRBJ2-6, with TRBD1 matching 7 bases. This CDR3 comprises 18 residues. With 4 bases clipped from V and 0 bases from J, the junction kept 9 bases outside the gene matches. Germline CDR1 is ENHRY and CDR2 is SYGVKD. As DNA, the CDR3 is TGTGCCATCAGTGGGGGGACAGTGTCAGACTCTGGGGCCAACGTCCTGACTTTC. It translates to CAISGGTVSDSGANVLTF.

The table lists this clone with many counts. The junction differs from germline at one of its ends, possibly a read error. This chain links TRBV15 with TRBJ1-4; TRBD1 agrees at 9 bases. The germline V gene encodes CDR1 LNHNV and CDR2 YYDKDF (reference sequence). The CDR3 loop spans 15 amino acids. The CDR3 reads CATSMIQGANEKLFF. As DNA, the CDR3 is TGTGCCACCAGCATGATACAGGGGGCTAACGAAAAACTGTTTTTT. Using reference TRBV15 and TRBJ1-4 for the parts outside the CDR3, the full variable domain is DAMVIQNPRYQVTQFGKPVTLSCSQTLNHNVMYWYQQKSSQAPKLLFHYYDKDFNNEADTPDNFQSRRPNTSFCFLDIRSPGLGDTAMYLCATSMIQGANEKLFFGSGTQLSVL.

The J gene is TRBJ1-2, the V gene TRBV6-6, with D perhaps TRBD1 (5 bases). The CDR3 covers 18 residues. V gave up 5 bases and J gave up 5 bases, with 27 bases separating them. CDR1 is MNHNY, CDR2 SVGAGI, per germline (reference sequence). The CDR3 is CASSLFTLPRRDLYGYTF. CDR3 bases: TGTGCCAGCAGTCTCTTTACCCTCCCACGCAGGGACCTTTATGGCTACACCTTC.

This clone was observed once. V is TRBV20-1 and J is TRBJ1-1; possible D gene TRBD1, 6 bases. V gave up 1 base and J gave up 10 bases, with 10 bases separating them. Germline CDR1 DFQATT, CDR2 SNEGSKA (reference sequence). This CDR3 is built from 11 residues. DNA for the CDR3: TGCAGTGCTAGAGGAGGGGGTGGAGCTTTCTTT. Translation: CSARGGGGAFF.

V gene TRBV6-5 combines with J gene TRBJ1-2; D perhaps matches TRBD1 (6 bases). This CDR3 spans 13 amino acids. V gave up 10 bases and J gave up 1 base, with 13 bases separating them. CDR1 is MNHEY, CDR2 SVGAGI, per germline. Written as DNA, the CDR3 is TGTGCCACCTTCTTCAGGGGTAACTATGGCTACACCTTC. Its protein is CATFFRGNYGYTF.

This clone was seen just once. The CDR3 spells CASTSMRGSTEAFF. As DNA, the CDR3 is TGTGCCAGCACCTCTATGAGGGGGAGCACTGAAGCTTTCTTT. This sequence joins TRBV6-5 and TRBJ1-1, with D possibly TRBD1 on 6 matching bases. The CDR3 consists of 14 residues. Trimming shortened V by 7 bases and J by 4 bases, and 16 bases separated the two germline ends. From germline, CDR1 is MNHEY and CDR2 SVGAGI.